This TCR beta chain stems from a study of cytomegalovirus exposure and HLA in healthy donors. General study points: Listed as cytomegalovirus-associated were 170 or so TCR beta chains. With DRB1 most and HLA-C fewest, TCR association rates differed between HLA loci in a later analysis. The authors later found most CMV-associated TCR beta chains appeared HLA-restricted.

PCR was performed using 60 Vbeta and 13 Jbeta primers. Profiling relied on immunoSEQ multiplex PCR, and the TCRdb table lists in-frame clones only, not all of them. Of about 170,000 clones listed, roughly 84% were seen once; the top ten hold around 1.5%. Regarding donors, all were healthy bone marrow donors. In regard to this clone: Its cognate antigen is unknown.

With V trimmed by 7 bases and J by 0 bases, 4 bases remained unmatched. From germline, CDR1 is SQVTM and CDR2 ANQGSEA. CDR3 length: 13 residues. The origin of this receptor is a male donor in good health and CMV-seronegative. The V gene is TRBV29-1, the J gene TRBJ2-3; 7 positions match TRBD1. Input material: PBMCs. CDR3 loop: CSAPGQSTDTQYF. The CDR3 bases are TGCAGCGCCCCGGGACAGAGCACAGATACGCAGTATTTT.